This TCR beta chain is from a study of cytomegalovirus exposure and HLA in healthy donors. Study-wide results and limits: Most TCR sequences were rare, but some public TCRs occurred in many donors. The tendency of first-cohort TCR clusters to co-occur in the 120 validation repertoires was identified by a subsequent analysis.

The method was immunoSEQ multiplex PCR; TCRdb's version includes in-frame clones alone and lacks a portion of them. Here the sample spans about 140,000 clones, about 90% being singletons. For this clone: The antigen is unknown.

The source is a woman under 30 in good health and CMV-seropositive. The source material was PBMCs.

CDR3 DNA: TGTGCCTGGAGCCGGGGCGGGGGGGCATTTGAGACCCAGTACTTC. Residues: CAWSRGGGAFETQYF. The chain has TRBV30 and TRBJ2-5, with 9 bases aligning to TRBD2. V was pared by 3 bases and J by 5 bases, with 10 bases of the junction left unmatched. The CDR3 covers 15 residues. The germline gives CDR1 GTSNPN, CDR2 SVGIG (reference sequence).